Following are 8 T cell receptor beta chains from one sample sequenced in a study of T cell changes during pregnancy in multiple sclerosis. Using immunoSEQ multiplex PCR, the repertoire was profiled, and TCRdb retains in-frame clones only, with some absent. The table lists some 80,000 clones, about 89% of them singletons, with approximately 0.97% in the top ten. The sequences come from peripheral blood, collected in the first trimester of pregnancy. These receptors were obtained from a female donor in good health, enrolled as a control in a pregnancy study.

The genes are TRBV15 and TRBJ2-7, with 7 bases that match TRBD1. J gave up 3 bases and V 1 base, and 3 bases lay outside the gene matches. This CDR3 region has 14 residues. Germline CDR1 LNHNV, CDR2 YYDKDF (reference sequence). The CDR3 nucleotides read TGTGCCACCAGCAGAGGGGACAGTGGCTACGAGCAGTACTTC. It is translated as CATSRGDSGYEQYF.

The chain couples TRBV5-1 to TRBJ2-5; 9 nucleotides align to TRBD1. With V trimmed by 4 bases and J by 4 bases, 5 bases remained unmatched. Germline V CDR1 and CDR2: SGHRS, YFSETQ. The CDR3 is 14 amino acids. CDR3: CASSLTGGAETQYF. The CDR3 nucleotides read TGCGCCAGCAGCCTCACAGGGGGCGCAGAGACCCAGTACTTC.

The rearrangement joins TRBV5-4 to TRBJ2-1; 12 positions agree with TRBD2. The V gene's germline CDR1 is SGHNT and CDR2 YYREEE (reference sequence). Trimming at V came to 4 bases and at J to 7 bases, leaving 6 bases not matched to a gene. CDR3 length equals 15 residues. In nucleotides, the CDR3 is TGTGCCAGCAGCCCTAGCGGGGGGGCTAGAAATGAGCAGTTCTTC. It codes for CASSPSGGARNEQFF.

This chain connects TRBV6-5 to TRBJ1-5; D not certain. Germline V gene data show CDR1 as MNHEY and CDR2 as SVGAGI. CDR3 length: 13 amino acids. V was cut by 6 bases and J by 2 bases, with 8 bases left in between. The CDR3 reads CASSGVGNQPQHF. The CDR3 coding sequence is TGTGCCAGCAGCGGGGTTGGCAATCAGCCCCAGCATTTT.

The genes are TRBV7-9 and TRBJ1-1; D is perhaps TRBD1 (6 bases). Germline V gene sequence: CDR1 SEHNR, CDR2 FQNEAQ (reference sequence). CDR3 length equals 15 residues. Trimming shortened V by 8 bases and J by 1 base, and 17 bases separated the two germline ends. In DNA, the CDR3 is TGTGCCAGCGGCTCCCAAAGGGGGAGGAACACTGAAGCTTTCTTT. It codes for CASGSQRGRNTEAFF. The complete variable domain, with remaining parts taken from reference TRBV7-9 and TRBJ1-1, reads DTGVSQNPRHKITKRGQNVTFRCDPISEHNRLYWYRQTLGQGPEFLTYFQNEAQLEKSRLLSDRFSAERPKGSFSTLEIQRTEQGDSAMYLCASGSQRGRNTEAFFGQGTRLTVV.

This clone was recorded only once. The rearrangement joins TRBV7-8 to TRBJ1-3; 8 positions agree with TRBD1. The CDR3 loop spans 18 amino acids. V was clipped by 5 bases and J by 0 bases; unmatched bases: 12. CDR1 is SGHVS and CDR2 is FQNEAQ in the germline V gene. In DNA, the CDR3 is TGTGCCAGCAGCCTTGGAACTTACAGGGGGACCTCTGGAAACACCATATATTTT. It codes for CASSLGTYRGTSGNTIYF.

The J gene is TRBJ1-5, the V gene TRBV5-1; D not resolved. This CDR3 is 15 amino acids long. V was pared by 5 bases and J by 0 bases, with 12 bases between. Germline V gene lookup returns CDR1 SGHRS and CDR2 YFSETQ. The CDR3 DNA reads TGCGCCAGCAGGGAGGACTTTTATAGCAATCAGCCCCAGCATTTT. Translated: CASREDFYSNQPQHF. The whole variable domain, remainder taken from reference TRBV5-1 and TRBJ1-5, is KAGVTQTPRYLIKTRGQQVTLSCSPISGHRSVSWYQQTPGQGLQFLFEYFSETQRNKGNFPGRFSGRQFSNSRSEMNVSTLELGDSALYLCASREDFYSNQPQHFGDGTRLSIL.

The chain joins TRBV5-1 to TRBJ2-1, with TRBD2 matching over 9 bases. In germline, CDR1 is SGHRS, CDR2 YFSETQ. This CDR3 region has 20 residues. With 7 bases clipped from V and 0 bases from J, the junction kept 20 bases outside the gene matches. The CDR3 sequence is CASSSLAGERGGGSYNEQFF. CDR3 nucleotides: TGCGCCAGCTCGAGCTTAGCGGGAGAGAGGGGCGGTGGCTCCTACAATGAGCAGTTCTTC.